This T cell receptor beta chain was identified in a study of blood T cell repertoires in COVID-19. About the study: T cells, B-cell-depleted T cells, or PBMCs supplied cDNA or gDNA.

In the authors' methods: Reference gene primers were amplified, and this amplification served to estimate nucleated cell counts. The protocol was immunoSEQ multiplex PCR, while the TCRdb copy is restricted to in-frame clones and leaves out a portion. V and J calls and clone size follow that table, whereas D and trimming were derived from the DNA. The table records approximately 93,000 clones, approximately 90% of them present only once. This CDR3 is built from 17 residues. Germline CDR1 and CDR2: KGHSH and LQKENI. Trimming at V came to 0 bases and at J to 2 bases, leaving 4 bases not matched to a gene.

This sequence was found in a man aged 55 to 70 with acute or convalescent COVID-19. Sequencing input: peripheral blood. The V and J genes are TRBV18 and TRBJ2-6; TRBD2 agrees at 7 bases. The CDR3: CASSPPGGAPGANVLTF. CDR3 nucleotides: TGTGCCAGCTCACCACCGGGAGGGGCCCCTGGGGCCAACGTCCTGACTTTC. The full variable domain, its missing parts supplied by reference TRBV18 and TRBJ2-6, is NAGVMQNPRHLVRRRGQEARLRCSPMKGHSHVYWYRQLPEEGLKFMVYLQKENIIDESGMPKERFSAEFPKEGPSILRIQQVVRGDSAAYFCASSPPGGAPGANVLTFGAGSRLTVL.